This TCR beta chain was retrieved from a study of T cell changes during pregnancy in multiple sclerosis. Some clones are missing from TCRdb's copy, which holds only in-frame ones; the method was immunoSEQ multiplex PCR. The data hold around 42,000 clones, with about 91% observed a single time. The CDR3 has 15 amino acids. V trimming: 3 bases; J trimming: 8 bases; junction bases outside the gene matches: 10. Germline CDR1 and CDR2: LNHDA and SQIVND (reference sequence). The TCR sequence derives from a female donor in good health, enrolled as a control in a pregnancy study. The chain joins TRBV19 to TRBJ1-2, with TRBD1 matching over 9 bases. The sample in question was CD4+ T cells from peripheral blood mononuclear cells, obtained in the second trimester of pregnancy. The CDR3 sequence is CASSITGGALRGYTF. DNA of the CDR3: TGTGCCAGTAGTATTACAGGGGGCGCTTTGAGGGGCTACACCTTC.